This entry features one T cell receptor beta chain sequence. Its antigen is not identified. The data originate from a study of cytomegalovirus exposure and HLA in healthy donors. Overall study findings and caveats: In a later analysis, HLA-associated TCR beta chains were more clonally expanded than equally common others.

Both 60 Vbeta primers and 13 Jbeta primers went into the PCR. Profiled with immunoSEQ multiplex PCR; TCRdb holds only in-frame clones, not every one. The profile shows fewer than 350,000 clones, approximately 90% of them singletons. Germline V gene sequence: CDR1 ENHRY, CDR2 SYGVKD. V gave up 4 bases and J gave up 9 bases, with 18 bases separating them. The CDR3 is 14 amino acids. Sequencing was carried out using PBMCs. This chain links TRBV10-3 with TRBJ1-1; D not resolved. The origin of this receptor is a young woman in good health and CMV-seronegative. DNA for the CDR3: TGTGCCATCAGTGTCGCGAGGGTATCTCGTCAAGCTTTCTTT. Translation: CAISVARVSRQAFF.